This T cell receptor beta chain came from a study of neurological immune-mediated disorders. TCRdb redid the calling of the 5' RACE reads with MiXCR, one entry per CDR3 protein. The table shows 45,000 to 65,000 distinct CDR3 sequences, with 6.5% to 8.5% occurring only once. Time point here: longitudinal time-point 3. This clonotype was detected ten times or more. CDR1 and CDR2 (germline): DFQATT, SNEGSKA (reference sequence). The CDR3 spans 13 residues. The V and J ends lost 2 bases and 9 bases, in that order; junction bases with no gene match: 6. Input material: PBMCs. The rearrangement uses TRBV20-1 and TRBJ1-4; 7 nucleotides align to TRBD1. This TCR was sampled from a woman in her forties in good health. The CDR3: CSARRQGGKKLFF. The CDR3, as DNA: TGCAGTGCTAGAAGACAGGGTGGGAAAAAACTGTTTTTT.